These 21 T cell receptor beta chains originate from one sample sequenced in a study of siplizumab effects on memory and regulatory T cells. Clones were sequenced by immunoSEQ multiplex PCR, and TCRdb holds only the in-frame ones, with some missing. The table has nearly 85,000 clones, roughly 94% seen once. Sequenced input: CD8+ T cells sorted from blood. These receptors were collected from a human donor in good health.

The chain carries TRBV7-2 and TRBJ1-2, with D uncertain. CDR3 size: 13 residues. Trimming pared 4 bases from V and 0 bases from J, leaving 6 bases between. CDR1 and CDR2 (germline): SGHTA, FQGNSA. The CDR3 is CASSSRANYGYTF. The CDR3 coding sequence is TGTGCCAGCAGCTCTAGGGCTAACTATGGCTACACCTTC.

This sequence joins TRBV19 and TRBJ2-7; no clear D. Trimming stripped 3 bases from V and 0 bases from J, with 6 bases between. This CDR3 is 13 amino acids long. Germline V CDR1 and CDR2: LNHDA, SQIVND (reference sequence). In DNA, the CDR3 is TGTGCCAGTAGTATTGGCGGCTCCTACGAGCAGTACTTC. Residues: CASSIGGSYEQYF.

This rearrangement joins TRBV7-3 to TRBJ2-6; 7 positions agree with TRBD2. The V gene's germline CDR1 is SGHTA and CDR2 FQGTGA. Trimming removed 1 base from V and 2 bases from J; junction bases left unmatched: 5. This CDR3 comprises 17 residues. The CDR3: CASSLMGEGTGANVLTF. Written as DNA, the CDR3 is TGTGCCAGCAGCTTAATGGGGGAGGGGACTGGGGCCAACGTCCTGACTTTC.

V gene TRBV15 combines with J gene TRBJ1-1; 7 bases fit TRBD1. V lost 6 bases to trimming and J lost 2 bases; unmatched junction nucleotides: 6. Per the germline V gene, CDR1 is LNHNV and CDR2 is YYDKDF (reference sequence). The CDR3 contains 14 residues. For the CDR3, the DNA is TGTGCCACCAGTCCGGGACAGCTTAACACTGAAGCTTTCTTT. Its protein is CATSPGQLNTEAFF.

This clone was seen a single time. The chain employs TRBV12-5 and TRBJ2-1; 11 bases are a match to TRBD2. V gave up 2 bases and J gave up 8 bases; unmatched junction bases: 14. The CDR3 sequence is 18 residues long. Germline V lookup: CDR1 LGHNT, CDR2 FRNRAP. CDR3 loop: CASGLPRTGTSGGDEQFF. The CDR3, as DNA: TGTGCTAGTGGTTTGCCCCGAACCGGGACTAGCGGTGGCGATGAGCAGTTCTTC.

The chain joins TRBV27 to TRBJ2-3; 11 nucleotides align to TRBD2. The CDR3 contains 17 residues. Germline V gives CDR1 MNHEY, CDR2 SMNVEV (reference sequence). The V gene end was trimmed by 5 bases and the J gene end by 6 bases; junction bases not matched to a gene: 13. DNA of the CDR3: TGTGCCAGCAGTCCAGGGGGGGCTAGCGGGAGGAGGGATACGCAGTATTTT. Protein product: CASSPGGASGRRDTQYF.

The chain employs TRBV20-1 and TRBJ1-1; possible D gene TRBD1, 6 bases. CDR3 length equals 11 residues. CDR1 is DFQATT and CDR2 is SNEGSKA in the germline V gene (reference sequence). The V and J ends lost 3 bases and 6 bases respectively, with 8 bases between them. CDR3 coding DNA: TGCAGTGCTAGTGGGGGGCCTGAAGCTTTCTTT. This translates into CSASGGPEAFF.

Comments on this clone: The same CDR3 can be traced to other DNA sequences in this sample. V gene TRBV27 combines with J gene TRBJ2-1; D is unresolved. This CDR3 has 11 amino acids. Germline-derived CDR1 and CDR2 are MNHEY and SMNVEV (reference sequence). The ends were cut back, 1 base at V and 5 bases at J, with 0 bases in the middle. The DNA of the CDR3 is TGTGCCAGCAGTTTATACAATGAGCAGTTCTTC. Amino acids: CASSLYNEQFF.

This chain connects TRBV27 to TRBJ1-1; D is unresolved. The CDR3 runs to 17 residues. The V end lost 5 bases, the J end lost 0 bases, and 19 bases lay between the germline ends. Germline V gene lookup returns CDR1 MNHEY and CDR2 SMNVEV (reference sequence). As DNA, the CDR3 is TGTGCCAGCAGTCCTCCTCGGGGAGCCTCTATGAACACTGAAGCTTTCTTT. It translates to CASSPPRGASMNTEAFF.

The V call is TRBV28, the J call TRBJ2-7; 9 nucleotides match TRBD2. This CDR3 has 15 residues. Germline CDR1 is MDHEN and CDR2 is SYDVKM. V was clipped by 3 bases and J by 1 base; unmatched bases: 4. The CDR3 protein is CASSFRGLASYEQYF. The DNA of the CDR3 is TGTGCCAGCAGTTTTAGGGGACTAGCATCCTACGAGCAGTACTTC.

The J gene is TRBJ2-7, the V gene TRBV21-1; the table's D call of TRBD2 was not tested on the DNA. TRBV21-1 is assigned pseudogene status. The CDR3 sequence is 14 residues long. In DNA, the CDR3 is TGTGCCAGCAGCACACAGGGAGGGACGGTCGAGCAGTACTTC. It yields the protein CASSTQGGTVEQYF.

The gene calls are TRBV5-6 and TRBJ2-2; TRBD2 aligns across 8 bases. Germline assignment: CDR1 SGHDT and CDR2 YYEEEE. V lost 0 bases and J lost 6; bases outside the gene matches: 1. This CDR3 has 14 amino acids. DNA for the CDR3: TGTGCCAGCAGCTTGGGACTAGCGCCCGGGGAGCTGTTTTTT. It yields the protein CASSLGLAPGELFF.

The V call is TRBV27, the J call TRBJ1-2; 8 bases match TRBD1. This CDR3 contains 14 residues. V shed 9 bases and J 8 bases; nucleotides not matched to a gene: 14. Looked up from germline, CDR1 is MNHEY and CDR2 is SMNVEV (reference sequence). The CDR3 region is CASDITGTGGGYTF. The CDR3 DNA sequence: TGTGCCAGTGACATTACCGGGACAGGCGGCGGCTACACCTTC.

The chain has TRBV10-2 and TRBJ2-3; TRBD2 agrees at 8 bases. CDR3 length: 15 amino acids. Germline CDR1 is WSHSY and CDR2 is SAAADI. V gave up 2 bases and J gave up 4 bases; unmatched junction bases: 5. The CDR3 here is CASSEPAGVPDTQYF. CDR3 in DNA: TGCGCCAGCAGTGAGCCAGCGGGAGTCCCAGATACGCAGTATTTT.

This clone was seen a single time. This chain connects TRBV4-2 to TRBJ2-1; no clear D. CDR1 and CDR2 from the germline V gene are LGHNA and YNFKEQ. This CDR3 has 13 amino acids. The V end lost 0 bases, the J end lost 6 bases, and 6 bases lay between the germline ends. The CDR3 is CASSQDRLNEQFF. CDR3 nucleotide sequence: TGTGCCAGCAGCCAAGATCGACTCAATGAGCAGTTCTTC.

This CDR3 is CASSQHQGQGAGGYTF. CDR3 nucleotide sequence: TGTGCCAGCAGCCAACACCAGGGACAGGGGGCTGGGGGCTACACCTTC. The chain couples TRBV7-9 to TRBJ1-2; 12 bases are a match to TRBD1. Germline-derived CDR1 and CDR2 are SEHNR and FQNEAQ (reference sequence). CDR3 size: 16 residues. V lost 5 bases, J lost 8 bases, and 12 bases stayed unmatched.

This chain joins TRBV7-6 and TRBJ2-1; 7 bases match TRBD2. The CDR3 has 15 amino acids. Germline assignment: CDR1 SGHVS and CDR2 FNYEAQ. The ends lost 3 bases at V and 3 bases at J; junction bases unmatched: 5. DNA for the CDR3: TGTGCCAGCAGCTTTGGGCGGGAGCTCTACAATGAGCAGTTCTTC. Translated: CASSFGRELYNEQFF.

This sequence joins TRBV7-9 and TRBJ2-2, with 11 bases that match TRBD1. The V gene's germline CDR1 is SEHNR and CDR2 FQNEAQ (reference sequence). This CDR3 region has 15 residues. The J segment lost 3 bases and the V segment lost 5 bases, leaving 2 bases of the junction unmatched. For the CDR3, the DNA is TGTGCCAGCAGCGGACAGGGGGCTTACACCGGGGAGCTGTTTTTT. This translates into CASSGQGAYTGELFF.

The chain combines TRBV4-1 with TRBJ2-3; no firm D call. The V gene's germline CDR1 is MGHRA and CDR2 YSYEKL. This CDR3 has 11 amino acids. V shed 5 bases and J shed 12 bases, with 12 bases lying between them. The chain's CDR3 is CASSERAHQYF. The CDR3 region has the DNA TGCGCCAGCAGCGAAAGGGCTCACCAGTATTTT.

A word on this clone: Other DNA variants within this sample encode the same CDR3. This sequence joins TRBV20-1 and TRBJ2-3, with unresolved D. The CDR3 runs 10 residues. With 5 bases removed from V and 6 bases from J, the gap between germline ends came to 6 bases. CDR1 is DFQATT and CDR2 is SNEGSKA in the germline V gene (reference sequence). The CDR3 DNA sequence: TGCAGTGCTCTTAGTGATACGCAGTATTTT. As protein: CSALSDTQYF.

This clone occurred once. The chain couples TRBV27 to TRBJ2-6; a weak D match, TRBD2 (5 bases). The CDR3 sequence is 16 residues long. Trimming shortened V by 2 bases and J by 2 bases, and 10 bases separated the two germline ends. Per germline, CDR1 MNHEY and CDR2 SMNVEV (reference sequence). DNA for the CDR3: TGTGCCAGCAGTTTACTACGGGGTACTGGGGCCAACGTCCTGACTTTC. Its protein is CASSLLRGTGANVLTF.